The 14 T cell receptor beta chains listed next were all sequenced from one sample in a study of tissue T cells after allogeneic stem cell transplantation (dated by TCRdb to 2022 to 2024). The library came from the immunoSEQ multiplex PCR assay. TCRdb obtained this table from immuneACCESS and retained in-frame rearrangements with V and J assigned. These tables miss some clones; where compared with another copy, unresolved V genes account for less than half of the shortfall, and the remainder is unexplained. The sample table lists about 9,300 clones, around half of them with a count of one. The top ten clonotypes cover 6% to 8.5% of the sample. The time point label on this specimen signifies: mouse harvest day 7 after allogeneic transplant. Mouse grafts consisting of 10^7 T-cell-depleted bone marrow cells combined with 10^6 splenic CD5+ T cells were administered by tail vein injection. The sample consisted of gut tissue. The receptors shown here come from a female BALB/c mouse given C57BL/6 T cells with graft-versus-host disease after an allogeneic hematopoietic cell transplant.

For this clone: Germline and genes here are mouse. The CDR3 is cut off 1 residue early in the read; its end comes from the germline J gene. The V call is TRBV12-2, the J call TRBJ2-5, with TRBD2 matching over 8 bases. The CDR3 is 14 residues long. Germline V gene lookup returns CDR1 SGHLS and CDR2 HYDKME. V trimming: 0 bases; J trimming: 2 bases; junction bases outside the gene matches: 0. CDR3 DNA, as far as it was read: TGTGCCAGCTCTCTCTGGGGGGGCCAAGACACCCAGTAC. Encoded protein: CASSLWGGQDTQY. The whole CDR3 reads CASSLWGGQDTQYF.

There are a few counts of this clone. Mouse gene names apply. CDR3 bases read: TGTGCCAGCAGCTCCGGGACAGCAAACACCGGGCAGCTCTAC. As protein: CASSSGTANTGQLY. The entire CDR3 sequence reads CASSSGTANTGQLYF. This chain joins TRBV26 and TRBJ2-2, with TRBD1 matching 7 bases. The CDR3 end is not reached by the read, which stops 1 residue before it; the germline J gene fills it in. Germline CDR1 and CDR2: KGHPV and FQNQEV (reference sequence). The length of the CDR3 is 15 residues. J was trimmed by 0 bases and V by 6 bases; bases with no gene match: 4. Supplemented by reference TRBV26 and TRBJ2-2, the full variable domain reads NSKVIQTPRYLVKGQGQKAKMRCIPEKGHPVVFWYQQNKNNEFKFLINFQNQEVLQQIDMTEKRFSAECPSNSPCSLEIQSSEAGDSALYLCASSSGTANTGQLYFGEGSKLTVL.

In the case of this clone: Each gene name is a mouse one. CDR3 DNA (partial): TGTGCCAGCAGCTTCATTAATTCTGGAAATACGCTCTAT. Encoded protein: CASSFINSGNTLY. The whole CDR3 protein reads CASSFINSGNTLYF. The chain uses TRBV3 and TRBJ1-3; no definite D call. Sequencing ends 1 residue short of the CDR3 end; the germline J gene provides the rest. Per germline, CDR1 SNHLY and CDR2 FYNGKV (reference sequence). The CDR3 contains 14 residues. V shed 3 bases and J shed 0 bases, with 6 bases lying between them. Looking up the rest from reference TRBV3 and TRBJ1-3 gives the full variable domain: GPKVLQIPSHQIIDMGQMVTLNCDPVSNHLYFYWYKQILGQQMEFLVNFYNGKVMEKSKLFKDQFSVERPDGSYFTLKIQPTALEDSAVYFCASSFINSGNTLYFGEGSRLIVV.

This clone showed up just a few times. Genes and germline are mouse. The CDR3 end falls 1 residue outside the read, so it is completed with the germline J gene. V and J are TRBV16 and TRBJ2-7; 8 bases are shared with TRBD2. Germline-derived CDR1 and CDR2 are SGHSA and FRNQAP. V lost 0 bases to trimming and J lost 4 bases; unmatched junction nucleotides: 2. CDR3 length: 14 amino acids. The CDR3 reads CASSLEGGAYEQYF. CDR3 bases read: TGTGCAAGCAGCTTAGAGGGGGGGGCTTATGAACAGTAC. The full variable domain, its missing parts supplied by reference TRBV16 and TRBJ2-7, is NAGVIQTPRHKVTGKGQEATLWCEPISGHSAVFWYRQTIVQGLEFLTYFRNQAPIDDSGMPKERFSAQMPNQSHSTLKIQSTQPQDSAVYLCASSLEGGAYEQYFGPGTRLTVL.

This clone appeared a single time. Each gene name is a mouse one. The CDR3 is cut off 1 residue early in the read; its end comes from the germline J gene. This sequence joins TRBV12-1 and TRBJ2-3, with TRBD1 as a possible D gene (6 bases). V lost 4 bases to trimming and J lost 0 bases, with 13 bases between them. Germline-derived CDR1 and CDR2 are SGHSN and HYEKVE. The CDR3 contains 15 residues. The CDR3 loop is CASSRDKPSAETLYF. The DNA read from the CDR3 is TGTGCCAGCTCCCGGGACAAACCTAGTGCAGAAACGCTGTAT.

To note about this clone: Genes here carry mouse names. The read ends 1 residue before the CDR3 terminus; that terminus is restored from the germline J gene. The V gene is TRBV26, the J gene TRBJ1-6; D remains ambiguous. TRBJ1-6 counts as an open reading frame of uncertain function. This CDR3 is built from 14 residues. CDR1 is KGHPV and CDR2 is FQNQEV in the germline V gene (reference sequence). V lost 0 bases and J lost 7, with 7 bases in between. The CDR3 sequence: CASSLSGLNSPLYF. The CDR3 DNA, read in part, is TGTGCCAGCAGTCTGTCTGGGTTGAATTCGCCCCTCTAC.

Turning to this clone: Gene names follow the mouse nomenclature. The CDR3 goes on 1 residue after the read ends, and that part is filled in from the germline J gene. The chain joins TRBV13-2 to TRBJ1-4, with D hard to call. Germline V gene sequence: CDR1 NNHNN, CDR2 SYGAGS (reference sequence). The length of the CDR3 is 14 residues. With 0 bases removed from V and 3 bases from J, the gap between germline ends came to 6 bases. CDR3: CASGDASANERLFF. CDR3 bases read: TGTGCCAGCGGTGATGCTTCAGCCAACGAAAGATTATTT.

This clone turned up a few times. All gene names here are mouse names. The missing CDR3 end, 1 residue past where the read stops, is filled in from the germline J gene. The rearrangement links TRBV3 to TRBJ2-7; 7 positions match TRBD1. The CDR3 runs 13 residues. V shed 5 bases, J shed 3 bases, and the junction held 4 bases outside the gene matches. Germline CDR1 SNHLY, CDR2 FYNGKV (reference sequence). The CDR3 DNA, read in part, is TGTGCCAGCAGCCCGGGACAGCTCTATGAACAGTAC. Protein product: CASSPGQLYEQY. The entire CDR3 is CASSPGQLYEQYF.

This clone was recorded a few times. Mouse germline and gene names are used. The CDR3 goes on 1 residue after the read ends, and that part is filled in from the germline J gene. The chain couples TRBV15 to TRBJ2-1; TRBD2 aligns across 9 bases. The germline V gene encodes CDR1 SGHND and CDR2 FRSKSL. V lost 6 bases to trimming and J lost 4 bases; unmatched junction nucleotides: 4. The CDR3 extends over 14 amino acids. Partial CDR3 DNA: TGTGCCAGCAGGTGGGGGGGCGCATATGCTGAGCAGTTC. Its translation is CASRWGGAYAEQF. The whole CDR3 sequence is CASRWGGAYAEQFF.

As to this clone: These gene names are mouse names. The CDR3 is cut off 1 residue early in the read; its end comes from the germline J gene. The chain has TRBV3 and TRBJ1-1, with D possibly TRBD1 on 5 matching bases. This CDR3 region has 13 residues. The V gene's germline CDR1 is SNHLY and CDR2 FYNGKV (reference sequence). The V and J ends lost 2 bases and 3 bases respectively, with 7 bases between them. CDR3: CASSLQQDTEVFF. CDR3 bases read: TGTGCCAGCAGCTTACAACAGGACACAGAAGTCTTC.

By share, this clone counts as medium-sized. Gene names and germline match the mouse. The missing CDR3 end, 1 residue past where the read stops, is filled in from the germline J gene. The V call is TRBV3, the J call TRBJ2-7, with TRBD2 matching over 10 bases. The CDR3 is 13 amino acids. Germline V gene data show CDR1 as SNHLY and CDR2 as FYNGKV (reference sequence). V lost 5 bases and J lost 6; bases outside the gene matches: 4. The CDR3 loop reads CASSPWGGVEQYF. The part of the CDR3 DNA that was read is TGTGCCAGCAGCCCCTGGGGGGGCGTTGAACAGTAC.

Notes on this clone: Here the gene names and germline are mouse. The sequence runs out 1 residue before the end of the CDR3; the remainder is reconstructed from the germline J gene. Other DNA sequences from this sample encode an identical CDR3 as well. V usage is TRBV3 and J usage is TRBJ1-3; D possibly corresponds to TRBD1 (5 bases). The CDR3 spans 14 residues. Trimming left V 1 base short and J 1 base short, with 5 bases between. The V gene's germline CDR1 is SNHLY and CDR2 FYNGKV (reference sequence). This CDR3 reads CASSLEGSGNTLYF. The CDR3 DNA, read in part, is TGTGCCAGCAGCTTAGAGGGGTCTGGAAATACGCTCTAT.

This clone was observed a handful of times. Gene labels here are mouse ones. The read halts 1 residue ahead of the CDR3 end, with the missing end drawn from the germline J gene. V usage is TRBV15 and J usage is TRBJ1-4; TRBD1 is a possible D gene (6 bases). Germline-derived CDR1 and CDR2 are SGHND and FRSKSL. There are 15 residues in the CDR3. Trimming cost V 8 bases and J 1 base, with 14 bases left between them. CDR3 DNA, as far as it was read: TGTGCCAGCCAGCCGGGACAAAGTTCCAACGAAAGATTATTT. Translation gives CASQPGQSSNERLF. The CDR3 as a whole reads CASQPGQSSNERLFF.

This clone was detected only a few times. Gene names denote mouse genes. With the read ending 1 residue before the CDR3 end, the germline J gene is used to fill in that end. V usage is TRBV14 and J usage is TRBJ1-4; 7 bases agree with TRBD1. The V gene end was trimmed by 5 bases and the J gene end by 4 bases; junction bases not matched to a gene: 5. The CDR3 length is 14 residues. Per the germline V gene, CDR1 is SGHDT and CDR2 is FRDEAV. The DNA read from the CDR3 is TGTGCCAGCAGCAGACAGGGTCTCAACGAAAGATTATTT. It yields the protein CASSRQGLNERLF. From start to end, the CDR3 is CASSRQGLNERLFF.